This T cell receptor (beta chain) derives from a study of blood T cell repertoires in COVID-19. The overall study: T cells, B-cell-depleted T cells, or PBMCs supplied cDNA or gDNA.

This table comes from immunoSEQ multiplex PCR, and its TCRdb copy is limited to in-frame clones, with some not included. The table records fewer than 650,000 clones, 85% to 90% of them present only once. The specimen was peripheral blood. The receptor was derived from a woman between 50 and 59 years old with COVID-19, enrolled during active disease.

In nucleotides, the CDR3 is TGTGCCAGCAGCCTCCAGCGGGGGGGCCGGGAGACCCAGTACTTC. This sequence encodes CASSLQRGGRETQYF. V gene TRBV4-2 combines with J gene TRBJ2-5; TRBD2 aligns across 10 bases. This CDR3 has 15 residues. Per the germline V gene, CDR1 is LGHNA and CDR2 is YNFKEQ. With V trimmed by 4 bases and J by 5 bases, 7 bases remained unmatched.